Listed below are T cell receptor beta chains from one sample, sequenced in a study of T-cell reconstitution after alpha-beta-depleted transplantation in children. TCRdb used MiXCR to reprocess the PCR reads, holding one entry per CDR3 protein. The sample has fewer than 700,000 distinct CDR3 sequences; 10% to 15% are singletons. Sequencing was performed on PBMCs, mostly from graft donor cells, taken 360 days after TCRalphabeta/CD19-depleted stem cell transplant. These receptors were obtained from a male patient under 18 who had a stem cell transplant for acute myeloid leukemia, so the T cells may come from the graft donor. Each CDR3 is given with its conserved first and last residue. The D gene is left open where the match is weak. Clone sizes are given selectively: once, few, many, or a class where the clone is expanded.

J,V,size,D,DNA,CDR3
TRBJ2-3,TRBV27,-,TRBD2,TGTGCCAGCAGTTTTTTCTTCCTCCCGGCTAGCGGGGAGAGAGATACGCAGTATTTT,CASSFFFLPASGERDTQYF
TRBJ2-7,TRBV7-2,-,-,TGTGCCAGCAGCTTAGGGGTGGGGGCATACGAGCAGTACTTC,CASSLGVGAYEQYF
TRBJ2-7,TRBV6-2/TRBV6-3,-,-,TGTGCCAGCAGTTACGTCCGGGTCCTTACCTACGAGCAGTACTTC,CASSYVRVLTYEQYF
TRBJ2-2,TRBV5-5,many,-,TGTGCCAGCAGCTTGTGGACAGAGAACACCGGGGAGCTGTTTTTT,CASSLWTENTGELFF
TRBJ2-3,TRBV5-1,many,-,TGCGCCAGCAGCTTGGTTGCAGACACAGATACGCAGTATTTT,CASSLVADTDTQYF
TRBJ2-7,TRBV20-1,few,TRBD1,TGCAGTGCGCCGAAACGACAGGGCCTGTACGAGCAGTACTTC,CSAPKRQGLYEQYF
TRBJ1-6,TRBV28,many,-,TGTGCCAGCAGTCGGCCCTATAATTCACCCCTCCACTTT,CASSRPYNSPLHF
TRBJ2-7,TRBV4-3,once,TRBD1,TGCGCCAGCAGCCCTGGGACAGGACTAAGCTCCTACGAGCAGTACTTC,CASSPGTGLSSYEQYF
TRBJ2-7,TRBV13,-,-,TGTGCCAGCAGCTTAGTTGGGGGTTCGAGGGGCTACGAGCAGTACTTC,CASSLVGGSRGYEQYF
TRBJ2-3,TRBV29-1,many,-,TGCAGCGCTGGGACTTTAACGCAGTATTTT,CSAGTLTQYF
TRBJ2-2,TRBV9,-,-,TGTGCCAGCAGCGTAGTAGCAACCGGGGAGCTGTTTTTT,CASSVVATGELFF
TRBJ2-7,TRBV7-9,few,TRBD1,TGTGCCAGCAGCCCTCACGGACAGGGGAGGGGATACGAGCAGTACTTC,CASSPHGQGRGYEQYF
TRBJ2-1,TRBV11-1,few,-,TGTGCCAGCAGCCCGGGCGATTACTCCTACAATGAGCAGTTCTTC,CASSPGDYSYNEQFF
TRBJ2-2,TRBV2,-,TRBD1,TGTGCCAGCGGTCCGACAGGGTATCCCGGGGAGCTGTTTTTT,CASGPTGYPGELFF
TRBJ1-5,TRBV12-3/TRBV12-4,-,-,TGTGCCAGCAGTTTAAGCCTAGCGATCAATCAGCCCCAGCATTTT,CASSLSLAINQPQHF
TRBJ2-7,TRBV25-1,-,-,TGTGCCAGCAGTCACCCGGGCCCCTACGAGCAGTACTTC,CASSHPGPYEQYF
TRBJ2-1,TRBV5-4,-,TRBD2,TGTGCCAGCATGACTAGCGGGAGCGGTGAGCAGTTCTTC,CASMTSGSGEQFF
TRBJ2-3,TRBV29-1,-,-,TGCAGCGTTGGGATAGGAGACACGAGCACAGATACGCAGTATTTT,CSVGIGDTSTDTQYF
TRBJ2-3,TRBV29-1,few,TRBD2,TGCAGCGTAAGGGGACTATCAAGGGATACGCAGTATTTT,CSVRGLSRDTQYF
TRBJ1-2,TRBV12-3/TRBV12-4,-,-,TGTGCCAGCAGCTTGCTGGGACGGATCAACTATGGCTACACCTTC,CASSLLGRINYGYTF
TRBJ2-1,TRBV5-1,few,-,TGCGCCAGCAGTCTCATACGGCACAATGAGCAGTTCTTC,CASSLIRHNEQFF
TRBJ2-2,TRBV7-2,many,-,TGTGCCAGCAGTCGGGACGTCACGAACACCGGGGAGCTGTTTTTT,CASSRDVTNTGELFF
TRBJ2-7,TRBV20-1,-,-,TGCAGTGCTAGAGCGGCTCTAACCTACGAGCAGTACTTC,CSARAALTYEQYF
TRBJ1-5,TRBV20-1,-,-,TGCAGTGCTAGAGATCGGGGGTTAAATCAGCCCCAGCATTTT,CSARDRGLNQPQHF
TRBJ2-7,TRBV20-1,-,-,TGCAGTGCCCCCATTTTCTACGAGCAGTACTTC,CSAPIFYEQYF
TRBJ2-2,TRBV12-3/TRBV12-4,few,-,TGTGCCAGCAGTCCAGCGGGCTTAGGGTCCGGGGAGCTGTTTTTT,CASSPAGLGSGELFF
TRBJ2-1,TRBV7-3,-,-,TGTGCCAGCAGCTTACAAGGGGGAGCCTCCTACAATGAGCAGTTCTTC,CASSLQGGASYNEQFF